These 26 T cell receptor beta chains were sequenced from one sample in a study of shared clonotypes between healthy human individuals. Only in-frame clones appear in the TCRdb table, and some are missing; sequencing was by immunoSEQ multiplex PCR. The sample includes 2 million to 3 million clones, approximately 92% of them seen just once. The sequenced sample consisted of naive CD4+ T cells sorted from blood. Subset meaning: CD45RA+ positively selected. The receptor source for this set is a man younger than 35 in good health.

The DNA of the CDR3 is TGTGCCAGCAGTTCCCTACAGAGCTCCTATAATTCACCCCTCCACTTT. Protein sequence: CASSSLQSSYNSPLHF. V is TRBV6-5 and J is TRBJ1-6; unclear D gene. This CDR3 spans 16 amino acids. The germline gives CDR1 MNHEY, CDR2 SVGAGI. The V end was cut by 4 bases, the J end by 0 bases, with 10 bases between.

This sequence joins TRBV21-1 and TRBJ1-1. TRBV21-1 corresponds to a pseudogene. The CDR3 has 16 residues. CDR3 loop: CASSKALKRPNTEAFF. Here the CDR3 DNA reads TGTGCCAGCAGCAAAGCTTTGAAGAGACCTAACACTGAAGCTTTCTTT.

The rearrangement links TRBV5-6 to TRBJ2-4; TRBD2 matches 8 bases. This CDR3 spans 14 amino acids. From germline, CDR1 is SGHDT and CDR2 YYEEEE. The junction had 4 bases not matched to a gene; V was cut back by 2 bases and J by 6 bases. The CDR3 nucleotides are TGTGCCAGCAGCTTAGGACTAGCAGGAAACATTCAGTACTTC. Translation gives CASSLGLAGNIQYF.

The J gene is TRBJ1-6, the V gene TRBV4-1; maybe TRBD1 (6 bases). Trimming took 0 bases from V and 4 from J, leaving 10 bases between them. The CDR3 has 16 amino acids. Germline lookup yields CDR1 MGHRA and CDR2 YSYEKL. As DNA, the CDR3 is TGCGCCAGCAGCCAAGATTTGGACAGATATAATTCACCCCTCCACTTT. It translates to CASSQDLDRYNSPLHF.

The V and J genes are TRBV7-8 and TRBJ2-3, with 11 bases that match TRBD2. With V trimmed by 2 bases and J by 3 bases, 7 bases remained unmatched. The CDR3 sequence is 17 residues long. Germline V CDR1 and CDR2: SGHVS, FQNEAQ. CDR3 coding DNA: TGTGCCAGCAGCTTATCTCGACTAGCGGGACGAACAGATACGCAGTATTTT. This codes for CASSLSRLAGRTDTQYF.

The rearrangement links TRBV7-9 to TRBJ2-1; D unclear. Germline CDR1 is SEHNR and CDR2 is FQNEAQ (reference sequence). With 1 base removed from V and 8 bases from J, the gap between germline ends came to 12 bases. This CDR3 comprises 14 residues. This CDR3 is CASSLGVPSYEQFF. In nucleotides, the CDR3 is TGTGCCAGCAGCTTAGGAGTACCCTCTTATGAGCAGTTCTTC.

The chain has TRBV25-1 and TRBJ2-3; no clear D gene. V dropped 1 base and J dropped 2 bases, with 13 bases sitting between them. The CDR3 has 16 residues. CDR1 MGHDK and CDR2 SYGVNS come from the germline V gene. CDR3 nucleotides: TGTGCCAGCAGTGAATGGGGTTTGTCCTTCACAGATACGCAGTATTTT. Residues: CASSEWGLSFTDTQYF.

Remarks on this clone: The same CDR3 arises from other DNA sequences in this sample as well. The V call is TRBV9, the J call TRBJ2-3; the D is unclear. Germline CDR1 reads SGDLS; CDR2 reads YYNGEE. V dropped 4 bases and J dropped 0 bases, with 3 bases sitting between them. The CDR3 length is 12 residues. CDR3 nucleotide sequence: TGTGCCAGCAGCCCTAGCACAGATACGCAGTATTTT. It specifies CASSPSTDTQYF.

In DNA form, the CDR3 reads TGTGCCAGCAGGGTCGAAGGGCCGGGACTTTCCGGGGTACGAGGACACGAGCAGTACTTC. Encoded protein: CASRVEGPGLSGVRGHEQYF. The rearrangement joins TRBV2 to TRBJ2-7, with D possibly being TRBD2 (6 bases). The V and J ends lost 6 bases and 5 bases respectively, with 35 bases between them. The CDR3 spans 20 residues. Per the germline V gene, CDR1 is SNHLY and CDR2 is FYNNEI.

The chain has TRBV4-1 and TRBJ2-2, with TRBD2 identical over 8 bases. Unmatched junction bases numbered 6, after V lost 2 bases and J lost 4 bases. The CDR3 contains 16 residues. The germline V gene encodes CDR1 MGHRA and CDR2 YSYEKL. In nucleotides, the CDR3 is TGCGCCAGCAGCCAATCGCTAGCGGGCTTCACCGGGGAGCTGTTTTTT. This encodes CASSQSLAGFTGELFF.

The V and J genes are TRBV10-1 and TRBJ2-1; weak D call: TRBD1 (6 bases). There are 13 residues in the CDR3. CDR1 WNHNN and CDR2 SYGVQD come from the germline V gene (reference sequence). The ends were cut back, 4 bases at V and 13 bases at J, with 17 bases in the middle. CDR3 bases: TGCGCCAGCAGTGGAGTAGGTCAGGGGTATCAGTTCTTC. Translated, it gives CASSGVGQGYQFF.

In its sample, this clone was seen once. This chain connects TRBV6-1 to TRBJ1-1; a possible D gene is TRBD1 (6 bases). Trimming left V 8 bases short and J 5 bases short, with 18 bases between. Germline assignment: CDR1 MNHNS and CDR2 SASEGT. This CDR3 is 14 amino acids long. The CDR3 DNA reads as TGTGCCAGCCTCTTAAAGCGGGGGCAAACTGAAGCTTTCTTT. Its protein is CASLLKRGQTEAFF.

V is TRBV7-2 and J is TRBJ1-1, with D possibly matching TRBD1 (6 bases). The CDR3 runs to 17 residues. Germline V lookup: CDR1 SGHTA, CDR2 FQGNSA. Trimming took off 3 bases at V and 5 bases at J, with 22 bases between the two ends. Here the CDR3 DNA reads TGTGCCAGCAGCTTTGGTCTTGGGTTACAGGGCCGGACTGAAGCTTTCTTT. Its translation is CASSFGLGLQGRTEAFF.

The chain combines TRBV19 with TRBJ1-2; TRBD1 might be the D (5 bases). CDR1 and CDR2 (germline): LNHDA, SQIVND (reference sequence). V lost 7 bases and J 8 bases, leaving 17 bases between the germline ends. The CDR3 is 13 residues long. CDR3 region: CASTPQGRGGYTF. The CDR3 nucleotides are TGTGCCAGTACCCCCCAGGGCAGAGGAGGCTACACCTTC.

The chain joins TRBV5-1 to TRBJ2-1; 8 nucleotides line up with TRBD1. This CDR3 has 15 amino acids. The V gene's germline CDR1 is SGHRS and CDR2 YFSETQ. V shed 3 bases, J shed 4 bases, and the junction held 6 bases outside the gene matches. This CDR3 is CASSSTGEGYNEQFF. CDR3 nucleotide sequence: TGCGCCAGCAGCTCGACAGGGGAAGGGTACAATGAGCAGTTCTTC.

V gene TRBV5-1 combines with J gene TRBJ2-7; a possible D gene is TRBD2 (6 bases). From germline, CDR1 is SGHRS and CDR2 YFSETQ. This CDR3 has 14 amino acids. Deletions cut 0 bases from V and 7 bases from J, with 14 bases between. The DNA of the CDR3 is TGCGCCAGCAGCTTGGTCGGGGAGGCAGTGGAGCAGTACTTC. Protein product: CASSLVGEAVEQYF.

V gene TRBV14 combines with J gene TRBJ2-3, with 8 bases matching TRBD1. V lost 4 bases, J lost 6 bases, and 15 bases stayed unmatched. This CDR3 contains 17 residues. Germline V gives CDR1 SGHDN, CDR2 FVKESK. The CDR3 sequence: CASSPAGGQGLSDTQYF. In nucleotides, the CDR3 is TGTGCCAGCAGCCCGGCCGGCGGACAGGGTCTCTCGGATACGCAGTATTTT.

The gene calls are TRBV19 and TRBJ1-4; 7 positions match TRBD1. The CDR3 is 17 amino acids. The V gene's germline CDR1 is LNHDA and CDR2 SQIVND (reference sequence). The V and J ends lost 5 bases and 0 bases, in that order; junction bases with no gene match: 9. CDR3 in DNA: TGTGCCAGTAGTCCGACAGGGATCTATTCAACTAATGAAAAACTGTTTTTT. Its protein product is CASSPTGIYSTNEKLFF.

The chain carries TRBV6-1 and TRBJ2-2, with D hard to call. The CDR3 spans 15 residues. V lost 0 bases to trimming and J lost 4 bases, with 9 bases between them. CDR1 and CDR2 (germline): MNHNS, SASEGT. Here the CDR3 reads CASSEASSGTGELFF. The CDR3 nucleotides read TGTGCCAGCAGTGAAGCCTCCTCCGGCACCGGGGAGCTGTTTTTT.

J is TRBJ2-7 and V is TRBV7-2, with 9 bases matching TRBD1. CDR3 length: 15 residues. V trimming: 6 bases; J trimming: 2 bases; junction bases outside the gene matches: 8. CDR1 and CDR2 (germline): SGHTA, FQGNSA. As DNA, the CDR3 is TGTGCCAGCAGACCCGACAGGGGGACCCCCTACGAGCAGTACTTC. This codes for CASRPDRGTPYEQYF.

The chain carries TRBV11-2 and TRBJ1-6; D is undetermined. The germline CDR1 and CDR2 sequences are SGHAT and FQNNGV. V was trimmed by 1 base and J by 6 bases, leaving 10 bases between them. This CDR3 region has 15 residues. The CDR3 coding sequence is TGTGCCAGCAGCTTAGGGACCAGCTTTAATTCACCCCTCCACTTT. This sequence encodes CASSLGTSFNSPLHF. The variable domain in full, with the rest retrieved from reference TRBV11-2 and TRBJ1-6, is EAGVAQSPRYKIIEKRQSVAFWCNPISGHATLYWYQQILGQGPKLLIQFQNNGVVDDSQLPKDRFSAERLKGVDSTLKIQPAKLEDSAVYLCASSLGTSFNSPLHFGNGTRLTVT.

The chain uses TRBV12-1 and TRBJ2-7; the table's D call of TRBD1 was not tested on the DNA. TRBV12-1 represents a pseudogene. The CDR3 has 15 amino acids. CDR3 sequence: CASSSRTGGTYEQYF. CDR3 in DNA: TGTGCCAGCAGCTCTCGGACAGGGGGAACCTACGAGCAGTACTTC.

This chain connects TRBV10-1 to TRBJ2-3, with a tentative D call TRBD2 (5 bases). Germline V gene sequence: CDR1 WNHNN, CDR2 SYGVQD (reference sequence). The CDR3 spans 13 residues. The V gene lost 0 bases and the J gene lost 9 bases, with 10 bases spanning the gap. DNA for the CDR3: TGCGCCAGCAGTGAGTCAGGGTCGGGGACGCAGTATTTT. Protein sequence: CASSESGSGTQYF.

The CDR3 loop is CAWTPARRYSSYEQYF. As DNA, the CDR3 is TGTGCCTGGACCCCCGCCCGCAGATACAGCTCCTACGAGCAGTACTTC. The chain carries TRBV30 and TRBJ2-7; D remains ambiguous. With 4 bases removed from V and 0 bases from J, the gap between germline ends came to 19 bases. The CDR3 extends over 16 amino acids. CDR1 and CDR2 (germline): GTSNPN, SVGIG (reference sequence).

The rearrangement links TRBV11-2 to TRBJ1-5, with D unresolved. Germline V CDR1 and CDR2: SGHAT, FQNNGV. V lost 5 bases and J lost 4, with 9 bases in between. The CDR3 is 13 residues long. CDR3 sequence reads: CASSLRKNQPQHF. The CDR3, as DNA: TGTGCCAGCAGCCTCCGGAAGAATCAGCCCCAGCATTTT.

This chain uses TRBV6-1 with TRBJ1-3; D call uncertain. CDR1 and CDR2 from the germline V gene are MNHNS and SASEGT. There are 16 residues in the CDR3. V gave up 3 bases and J gave up 1 base, with 13 bases separating them. The CDR3 reads CASSDDGWWSGNTIYF. The CDR3 nucleotides are TGTGCCAGCAGTGACGATGGTTGGTGGTCTGGAAACACCATATATTTT.